This entry concerns a single TCR beta chain. Antigen: not known. Its ends do not fully match the called genes, so a read error is possible. CDR3 length equals 17 residues. The germline CDR1 and CDR2 sequences are KGHSH and LQKENI. This sample stems from a study of OX40 agonist ivuxolimab in advanced cancers. The protocol was immunoSEQ multiplex PCR, while the TCRdb copy is restricted to in-frame clones and leaves out a portion. The profile shows about 69,000 clones, about 90% of them singletons. General study points: The study did not work out the antigen specificity of the expanded peripheral T cells. Some patients who did not respond also had low normalized T-cell clonal expansion.

The receptor comes from an adult with an advanced solid tumor such as melanoma, head and neck, liver or kidney cancer. The sequencing used CD4+ or CD8+ T cells sorted from blood, collected in a trial of the OX40 agonist ivuxolimab. The chain couples TRBV18 to TRBJ2-3, with 14 bases identical to TRBD2. CDR3 amino acids: CASSPGLAGGRTNTQYF. CDR3 bases: TGTGCCAGCTCACCAGGACTAGCGGGAGGACGCACAAATACGCAGTATTTT.